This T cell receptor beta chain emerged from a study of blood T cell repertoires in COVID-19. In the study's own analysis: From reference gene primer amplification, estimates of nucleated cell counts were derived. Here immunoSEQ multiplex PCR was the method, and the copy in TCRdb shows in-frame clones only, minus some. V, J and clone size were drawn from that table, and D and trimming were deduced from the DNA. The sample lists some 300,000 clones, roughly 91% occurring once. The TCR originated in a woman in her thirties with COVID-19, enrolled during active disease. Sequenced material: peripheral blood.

The CDR3 sequence is CASSARVSGANVLTF. The CDR3 nucleotides read TGTGCCAGCAGCGCGAGGGTCTCTGGGGCCAACGTCCTGACTTTC. This sequence joins TRBV9 and TRBJ2-6, with a possible D match to TRBD2 (5 bases). Trimming took off 3 bases at V and 0 bases at J, with 7 bases between the two ends. The CDR3 has 15 residues. CDR1 and CDR2 (germline): SGDLS, YYNGEE.